The rows below give T cell receptor beta chains drawn from one sample of a study of T cell repertoires in cytomegalovirus infection. Which antigens these TCRs recognize remains unknown. TCRdb reprocessed the reads with MiXCR, giving one entry per CDR3 protein. The table has approximately 770,000 distinct CDR3 sequences, approximately 32% seen once. The sequencing here drew on cultured CD8+ T cells from PBMCs, taken from culture after CMV antigen stimulation. These receptors all come from a human donor in good health (CMV status not recorded). Some clones in this sample may be carry-over from other donors' samples. Each CDR3 is given with its conserved first and last residue. Each record gives: V gene, J gene, clone size, D gene, CDR3 protein, CDR3 DNA. D genes are given only for firm matches. Expanded clones are given a class, and other clones once, few, many or no size at all.

TRBV5-1	TRBJ2-1	NA	NA	CASSLFLGGDEQFF	TGCGCCAGCAGCTTGTTCCTAGGGGGGGATGAGCAGTTCTTC
TRBV15	TRBJ2-5	NA	NA	CATSRVEVGFQETQYF	TGTGCCACCAGCAGAGTAGAGGTTGGCTTCCAAGAGACCCAGTACTTC
TRBV6-6	TRBJ2-3	NA	TRBD2	CASSTWTSGFSDTQYF	TGTGCCAGCAGTACTTGGACTAGCGGGTTTTCAGATACGCAGTATTTT
TRBV7-9	TRBJ2-1	NA	TRBD2	CASSLILAGDNEQFF	TGTGCCAGCAGCTTAATACTAGCGGGGGACAATGAGCAGTTCTTC
TRBV7-9	TRBJ1-4	many	TRBD1	CASSLTGGFEKLFF	TGTGCCAGCAGCTTGACAGGGGGATTTGAAAAACTGTTTTTT
TRBV7-9	TRBJ2-5	NA	NA	CASSPPFGLLGQQETQYF	TGTGCCAGCAGCCCGCCTTTTGGTTTGCTAGGACAGCAAGAGACCCAGTACTTC
TRBV5-6	TRBJ1-4	NA	NA	CASSWRAGPSEKLFF	TGTGCCAGCAGCTGGAGGGCGGGACCTAGTGAAAAACTGTTTTTT
TRBV6-1	TRBJ2-3	few	TRBD2	CASIPLAGVRGSTDTQYF	TGTGCCAGCATTCCACTAGCGGGGGTCCGGGGTAGCACAGATACGCAGTATTTT
TRBV7-6	TRBJ2-3	few	TRBD1	CASSLAQGAGADTQYF	TGTGCCAGCAGCTTAGCACAGGGGGCGGGCGCAGATACGCAGTATTTT
TRBV6-1	TRBJ2-6	few	NA	CASQSIIHGSGANVLTF	TGTGCCAGCCAAAGCATAATACACGGCTCTGGGGCCAACGTCCTGACTTTC
TRBV2	TRBJ1-1	NA	NA	CASSEVRRAFF	TGTGCCAGCAGTGAGGTGCGGAGGGCTTTCTTT
TRBV7-8	TRBJ2-5	few	NA	CASSPRFGETQYF	TGTGCCAGCAGTCCTCGATTTGGAGAGACCCAGTACTTC
TRBV27	TRBJ2-5	once	NA	CASGRGETQYF	TGTGCCAGCGGGCGTGGTGAGACCCAGTACTTC
TRBV7-6	TRBJ2-1	many	NA	CASSLLFAGTSYNEQFF	TGTGCCAGCAGCCTCCTCTTTGCGGGGACTTCCTACAATGAGCAGTTCTTC
TRBV10-3	TRBJ2-2	few	NA	CAITNTGELFF	TGTGCCATCACCAACACCGGGGAGCTGTTTTTT
TRBV12-3/TRBV12-4	TRBJ1-2	few	TRBD1	CASRNRDSNYGYTF	TGTGCCAGCAGGAACCGGGACAGTAACTATGGCTACACCTTC
TRBV10-3	TRBJ2-6	many	NA	CAISGKYSGANVLTF	TGTGCCATCAGTGGAAAATACTCTGGGGCCAACGTCCTGACTTTC
TRBV7-6	TRBJ2-1	many	TRBD2	CASSLVIPSGAYEQFF	TGTGCCAGCAGCTTAGTTATACCTAGCGGAGCGTATGAGCAGTTCTTC
TRBV5-6	TRBJ1-2	NA	NA	CASSLAFENYGYTF	TGTGCCAGCAGCTTGGCGTTCGAGAACTATGGCTACACCTTC
TRBV29-1	TRBJ1-1	NA	NA	CSVPGPVTEAFF	TGCAGCGTGCCGGGACCGGTCACTGAAGCTTTCTTT
TRBV20-1	TRBJ1-2	NA	NA	CSARRMDYGYTF	TGCAGTGCTAGAAGGATGGACTATGGCTACACCTTC
TRBV3-1	TRBJ2-5	NA	NA	CASSQDELTGETQYF	TGTGCCAGCAGCCAAGATGAGCTTACAGGGGAGACCCAGTACTTC